This TCR beta chain derives from a study of blood T cells in healthy people across ages. PCR was performed a second time for roughly 7 to 11 cycles using a sample-barcoded 5' primer and a J-beta primer mix. TCRdb ran MiXCR on the 5' RACE reads and lists one entry per CDR3 protein. The sample carries around 1,500,000 distinct CDR3 sequences, under 30% recorded once. CDR3 size: 13 residues. Trimming took off 6 bases at V and 5 bases at J, with 13 bases between the two ends. Germline assignment: CDR1 KGHSH and CDR2 LQKENI. In its sample, this clonotype was seen many times. The genes are TRBV18 and TRBJ2-5, with D perhaps matching TRBD2 (5 bases). The receptor was isolated from a woman aged 25 to 39 in good health. Sequencing was done on a sample of blood. This CDR3 is CASSPTREETQYF. The CDR3 DNA sequence: TGTGCCAGCTCCCCGACAAGGGAGGAGACCCAGTACTTC.